Below are 21 T cell receptor beta chains sequenced from a single sample in a study of cytomegalovirus exposure and HLA in healthy donors. The primer mix had 60 Vbeta and 13 Jbeta primers. The method was immunoSEQ multiplex PCR; TCRdb's version includes in-frame clones alone and lacks a portion of them. The data show roughly 110,000 clones, roughly 80% seen once. Sequencing input: PBMCs. The receptors come from a woman aged 25 to 39 in good health and CMV-seropositive.

V is TRBV6-1 and J is TRBJ2-1, with D possibly being TRBD1 (6 bases). The V gene's germline CDR1 is MNHNS and CDR2 SASEGT. The CDR3 totals 12 residues. Trimming took off 8 bases at V and 15 bases at J, with 20 bases between the two ends. CDR3: CASFLDRLVGFF. CDR3 DNA: TGTGCCAGCTTCCTCGACAGGTTGGTAGGGTTCTTC.

The J gene is TRBJ2-1, the V gene TRBV9; tentatively, D is TRBD1 (6 bases). The germline gives CDR1 SGDLS, CDR2 YYNGEE. The CDR3 loop spans 14 amino acids. V was trimmed by 7 bases and J by 0 bases, leaving 11 bases between them. CDR3 region: CASSGGLSYNEQFF. Written as DNA, the CDR3 is TGTGCCAGCTCTGGGGGCCTCTCCTACAATGAGCAGTTCTTC.

The rearrangement joins TRBV18 to TRBJ2-7; 10 bases are a match to TRBD1. This CDR3 region has 15 residues. Germline V gene lookup returns CDR1 KGHSH and CDR2 LQKENI. The ends lost 6 bases at V and 6 bases at J; junction bases unmatched: 11. This CDR3 reads CASSKEGQGFVEQYF. CDR3 DNA: TGTGCCAGCTCGAAAGAGGGACAGGGGTTCGTCGAGCAGTACTTC. The full variable domain, in which reference TRBV18 and TRBJ2-7 provide the parts outside the CDR3, is NAGVMQNPRHLVRRRGQEARLRCSPMKGHSHVYWYRQLPEEGLKFMVYLQKENIIDESGMPKERFSAEFPKEGPSILRIQQVVRGDSAAYFCASSKEGQGFVEQYFGPGTRLTVT.

V and J are TRBV11-3 and TRBJ2-6, with D possibly matching TRBD1 (6 bases). The CDR3 totals 18 residues. The germline V gene has CDR1 SGHNT and CDR2 YENEEA. The V end lost 5 bases, the J end lost 1 base, and 18 bases lay between the germline ends. The CDR3 protein is CASSEQGALISGANVLTF. The CDR3 DNA is TGTGCCAGCAGCGAACAGGGAGCTCTCATTTCTGGGGCCAACGTCCTGACTTTC. Together with reference TRBV11-3 and TRBJ2-6, the CDR3 gives the full variable domain: EAGVVQSPRYKIIEKKQPVAFWCNPISGHNTLYWYLQNLGQGPELLIRYENEEAVDDSQLPKDRFSAERLKGVDSTLKIQPAELGDSAVYLCASSEQGALISGANVLTFGAGSRLTVL.

The J gene is TRBJ1-1, the V gene TRBV10-3, with D possibly being TRBD1 (5 bases). In germline, CDR1 is ENHRY, CDR2 SYGVKD. The CDR3 totals 13 residues. V was pared by 4 bases and J by 5 bases, with 11 bases between. The DNA of the CDR3 is TGTGCCATCAGTGGCCCGGGGGGGACTGAAGCTTTCTTT. As protein: CAISGPGGTEAFF.

This chain's CDR3 is CASSVGLAGGSSYNEQFF. DNA for the CDR3: TGTGCCAGCAGCGTAGGTCTAGCGGGAGGCAGCTCCTACAATGAGCAGTTCTTC. The V and J genes are TRBV9 and TRBJ2-1, with 11 bases fitting TRBD2. The V gene end was trimmed by 0 bases and the J gene end by 0 bases; junction bases not matched to a gene: 5. Germline lookup yields CDR1 SGDLS and CDR2 YYNGEE. CDR3 size: 18 residues. The full variable domain, with the rest looked up from reference TRBV9 and TRBJ2-1, is DSGVTQTPKHLITATGQRVTLRCSPRSGDLSVYWYQQSLDQGLQFLIQYYNGEERAKGNILERFSAQQFPDLHSELNLSSLELGDSALYFCASSVGLAGGSSYNEQFFGPGTRLTVL.

This chain joins TRBV2 and TRBJ2-7, with TRBD2 matching 7 bases. J lost 5 bases, V lost 10 bases, and 2 bases had no gene match. Germline V gene sequence: CDR1 SNHLY, CDR2 FYNNEI. This CDR3 is built from 10 residues. The DNA of the CDR3 is TGTGCCATGGGGGGGAACGAGCAGTACTTC. Protein product: CAMGGNEQYF. The whole variable domain, remainder taken from reference TRBV2 and TRBJ2-7, is EPEVTQTPSHQVTQMGQEVILRCVPISNHLYFYWYRQILGQKVEFLVSFYNNEISEKSEIFDDQFSVERPDGSNFTLKIRSTKLEDSAMYFCAMGGNEQYFGPGTRLTVT.

This chain links TRBV29-1 with TRBJ2-7; D call uncertain. V lost 3 bases and J lost 0, with 3 bases in between. The CDR3 length is 11 residues. The germline gives CDR1 SQVTM, CDR2 ANQGSEA. The CDR3 region has the DNA TGCAGCGTTGAGGCCTCCTACGAGCAGTACTTC. This gives the protein CSVEASYEQYF.

This clone was seen only a few times. The chain has TRBV7-9 and TRBJ1-1, with a possible D match to TRBD1 (5 bases). Germline CDR1 SEHNR, CDR2 FQNEAQ (reference sequence). This CDR3 spans 15 amino acids. V was trimmed by 1 base and J by 2 bases, leaving 11 bases between them. CDR3 sequence: CASSLGYDRNTEAFF. DNA for the CDR3: TGTGCCAGCAGCTTAGGTTATGACAGAAACACTGAAGCTTTCTTT.

The chain carries TRBV4-2 and TRBJ2-7; TRBD2 agrees at 10 bases. Germline CDR1 is LGHNA and CDR2 is YNFKEQ. V shed 1 base and J 2 bases; nucleotides not matched to a gene: 8. The CDR3 has 17 amino acids. The chain's CDR3 is CASSQGLWTSGTYEQYF. The CDR3 nucleotides read TGTGCCAGCAGCCAAGGATTATGGACTAGCGGTACCTACGAGCAGTACTTC.

The chain combines TRBV6-5 with TRBJ1-1; D gene ambiguous. Per the germline V gene, CDR1 is MNHEY and CDR2 is SVGAGI. V was pared by 4 bases and J by 5 bases, with 17 bases between. The CDR3 runs to 15 residues. The CDR3 sequence: CASSSPAGARTEAFF. The CDR3 nucleotides are TGTGCCAGCAGTTCCCCTGCAGGCGCCAGGACTGAAGCTTTCTTT.

The chain is built from TRBV25-1 and TRBJ1-5, with TRBD1 matching 7 bases. The CDR3 is 15 residues long. The V gene's germline CDR1 is MGHDK and CDR2 SYGVNS. V trimming: 4 bases; J trimming: 6 bases; junction bases outside the gene matches: 9. DNA of the CDR3: TGTGCCAGCAGTGGTGACAGGGAAGATGGTCAGCCCCAGCATTTT. It codes for CASSGDREDGQPQHF.

V gene TRBV5-1 combines with J gene TRBJ2-3, with D possibly being TRBD1 (6 bases). V was cut by 3 bases and J by 2 bases, with 19 bases left in between. This CDR3 is built from 17 residues. The germline V gene encodes CDR1 SGHRS and CDR2 YFSETQ. CDR3 protein: CASSSEIRQAYTDTQYF. As DNA, the CDR3 is TGCGCCAGCAGCTCCGAAATTAGACAGGCCTACACAGATACGCAGTATTTT. The full variable domain, with the rest looked up from reference TRBV5-1 and TRBJ2-3, is KAGVTQTPRYLIKTRGQQVTLSCSPISGHRSVSWYQQTPGQGLQFLFEYFSETQRNKGNFPGRFSGRQFSNSRSEMNVSTLELGDSALYLCASSSEIRQAYTDTQYFGPGTRLTVL.

The V gene is TRBV30, the J gene TRBJ2-3; 8 bases agree with TRBD2. The germline V gene has CDR1 GTSNPN and CDR2 SVGIG (reference sequence). The CDR3 covers 14 residues. The V segment lost 2 bases and the J segment 10 bases; nucleotides outside the gene matches: 11. The chain's CDR3 is CAWSTSGNHWAQYF. DNA of the CDR3: TGTGCCTGGAGTACTAGCGGTAATCATTGGGCGCAGTATTTT.

V and J are TRBV2 and TRBJ1-5; 9 positions match TRBD1. Per germline, CDR1 SNHLY and CDR2 FYNNEI. The trim removed 6 bases at V and 5 bases at J, leaving 5 bases unmatched. The CDR3 extends over 14 amino acids. The CDR3 nucleotides are TGTGCCAGCAGCCGGGACAGGGTTTATCAGCCCCAGCATTTT. This sequence encodes CASSRDRVYQPQHF. The full variable domain, with the rest looked up from reference TRBV2 and TRBJ1-5, is EPEVTQTPSHQVTQMGQEVILRCVPISNHLYFYWYRQILGQKVEFLVSFYNNEISEKSEIFDDQFSVERPDGSNFTLKIRSTKLEDSAMYFCASSRDRVYQPQHFGDGTRLSIL.

The chain is built from TRBV10-3 and TRBJ2-3, with TRBD2 matching 15 bases. With 2 bases clipped from V and 5 bases from J, the junction kept 2 bases outside the gene matches. The CDR3 sequence is 16 residues long. Germline CDR1 reads ENHRY; CDR2 reads SYGVKD. CDR3 sequence: CAISERGLAGGDTQYF. The DNA of the CDR3 is TGTGCCATCAGTGAGAGGGGACTAGCGGGGGGAGATACGCAGTATTTT.

A single count supports this clone. The chain is built from TRBV6-5 and TRBJ1-5, with a weak D call TRBD1 (5 bases). The CDR3 consists of 15 residues. The germline V gene encodes CDR1 MNHEY and CDR2 SVGAGI. Trimming cost V 7 bases and J 3 bases, with 16 bases left between them. CDR3 sequence: CASTPGGRANQPQHF. The CDR3 nucleotides read TGTGCCAGCACTCCGGGGGGACGTGCCAATCAGCCCCAGCATTTT.

The chain recombines TRBV7-9 with TRBJ2-5; the match to TRBD2 covers 9 bases. Germline V gives CDR1 SEHNR, CDR2 FQNEAQ (reference sequence). J gave up 5 bases and V 1 base, and 8 bases lay outside the gene matches. CDR3 length: 16 residues. The CDR3 reads CASSLGGGGGRETQYF. The CDR3 nucleotides are TGTGCCAGCAGCTTAGGAGGCGGGGGGGGCCGGGAGACCCAGTACTTC.

V usage is TRBV9 and J usage is TRBJ2-3; 7 nucleotides line up with TRBD1. V was pared by 4 bases and J by 0 bases, with 5 bases of the junction left unmatched. Per germline, CDR1 SGDLS and CDR2 YYNGEE. This CDR3 spans 15 amino acids. The CDR3 loop reads CASSSQGISTDTQYF. As DNA, the CDR3 is TGTGCCAGCAGCTCACAGGGGATAAGCACAGATACGCAGTATTTT.

In DNA form, the CDR3 reads TGTGCCAGCTCACCAACGGGAGGAAGCTACAATGAGCAGTTCTTC. It yields the protein CASSPTGGSYNEQFF. The gene calls are TRBV18 and TRBJ2-1; TRBD2 matches at 7 bases. The CDR3 spans 15 residues. Germline V gene data show CDR1 as KGHSH and CDR2 as LQKENI. Unmatched junction bases numbered 4, after V lost 2 bases and J lost 3 bases.

The chain combines TRBV19 with TRBJ1-1; no clear D. Germline lookup yields CDR1 LNHDA and CDR2 SQIVND (reference sequence). Trimming pared 6 bases from V and 1 base from J, leaving 9 bases between. This CDR3 is 13 amino acids long. The CDR3 DNA reads as TGTGCCAGTAGAACGACTACGAACACTGAAGCTTTCTTT. Its translation is CASRTTTNTEAFF.